This entry lists 32 T cell receptor beta chains sequenced from one sample in a study of T-cell memory formation after mild COVID-19. One entry per CDR3 protein results from TCRdb running MiXCR on the 5' RACE reads. This table holds about 560,000 distinct CDR3 sequences, approximately 15% found once. The material sequenced was PBMCs or a T cell subset sorted from them (not recorded which). The receptors originated from an adult woman who had mild COVID-19 (a few samples of this study predate the infection). Cell type and time point are not known.

This clonotype was seen many times. This sequence joins TRBV14 and TRBJ1-2; 7 bases match TRBD1. V trimming: 3 bases; J trimming: 8 bases; junction bases outside the gene matches: 6. The CDR3 is made up of 13 amino acids. CDR1 and CDR2 (germline): SGHDN, FVKESK. CDR3 sequence: CASSHARGHGYTF. Here the CDR3 DNA reads TGTGCCAGCAGCCATGCGAGGGGGCACGGCTACACCTTC.

This clonotype was observed a handful of times. V gene TRBV4-1 combines with J gene TRBJ1-5; TRBD1 aligns across 9 bases. This CDR3 has 16 residues. V was clipped by 5 bases and J by 6 bases; unmatched bases: 11. Germline-derived CDR1 and CDR2 are MGHRA and YSYEKL. CDR3 coding DNA: TGCGCCAGCAGCTTCCACCTGGACAGGGGTGGTCAGCCCCAGCATTTT. Protein: CASSFHLDRGGQPQHF.

The chain carries TRBV7-3 and TRBJ2-6; D gene uncertain. Trimming shortened V by 0 bases and J by 7 bases, and 10 bases separated the two germline ends. CDR1 and CDR2 from the germline V gene are SGHTA and FQGTGA. The CDR3 loop spans 15 amino acids. The CDR3 sequence: CASSLTRTSANVLTF. In DNA form, the CDR3 reads TGTGCCAGCAGCTTAACCCGGACCTCTGCCAACGTCCTGACTTTC.

The gene calls are TRBV20-1 and TRBJ2-7; tentatively, D is TRBD1 (6 bases). The germline V and J ends were trimmed by 3 bases and 2 bases, with 17 bases remaining between them. CDR1 is DFQATT, CDR2 SNEGSKA, per germline (reference sequence). The CDR3 runs to 15 residues. The DNA of the CDR3 is TGCAGTGCTAGGGCAGGACAGAGGCCCACCTACGAGCAGTACTTC. Protein product: CSARAGQRPTYEQYF.

The CDR3 is CASSLRTSGSQETQYF. The DNA for the CDR3 is TGTGCCAGCAGCTTAAGGACTAGCGGAAGCCAAGAGACCCAGTACTTC. The rearrangement uses TRBV5-4 and TRBJ2-5, with TRBD2 matching 10 bases. V lost 2 bases and J lost 1; bases outside the gene matches: 5. This CDR3 comprises 16 residues. CDR1 and CDR2 (germline): SGHNT, YYREEE (reference sequence).

This clonotype occurred a few times. V and J are TRBV9 and TRBJ2-7; unclear D gene. This CDR3 has 12 residues. CDR1 is SGDLS and CDR2 is YYNGEE in the germline V gene. V lost 2 bases, J lost 7 bases, and 10 bases lay in between. The CDR3: CASSVRDPEQYF. The DNA for the CDR3 is TGTGCCAGCAGCGTGCGAGATCCTGAGCAGTACTTC.

This sequence joins TRBV5-4 and TRBJ2-5, with 7 bases fitting TRBD2. The CDR3 is 13 amino acids. CDR1 is SGHNT and CDR2 is YYREEE in the germline V gene (reference sequence). Trimming cost V 4 bases and J 5 bases; bases outside gene matches: 5. The CDR3 loop is CASSPTGGETQYF. The CDR3 DNA is TGTGCCAGCAGCCCTACCGGGGGGGAGACCCAGTACTTC.

This chain joins TRBV18 and TRBJ2-1; 13 nucleotides agree with TRBD2. The V gene's germline CDR1 is KGHSH and CDR2 LQKENI. This CDR3 contains 20 residues. V was clipped by 3 bases and J by 2 bases; unmatched bases: 13. The CDR3 reads CASSPGLAGPRGTTYNEQFF. The CDR3 DNA reads as TGTGCCAGCTCACCGGGACTAGCGGGACCACGTGGTACTACCTACAATGAGCAGTTCTTC. The variable domain in full, completed from reference TRBV18 and TRBJ2-1, reads NAGVMQNPRHLVRRRGQEARLRCSPMKGHSHVYWYRQLPEEGLKFMVYLQKENIIDESGMPKERFSAEFPKEGPSILRIQQVVRGDSAAYFCASSPGLAGPRGTTYNEQFFGPGTRLTVL.

This sequence joins TRBV6-6 and TRBJ1-5; 8 nucleotides match TRBD1. The trim removed 2 bases at V and 0 bases at J, leaving 12 bases unmatched. Germline V gene sequence: CDR1 MNHNY, CDR2 SVGAGI (reference sequence). The CDR3 has 19 residues. CDR3: CASSYRRDRPHHSNQPQHF. CDR3 nucleotides: TGTGCCAGCAGTTACAGGCGGGACAGGCCACACCATAGCAATCAGCCCCAGCATTTT.

DNA of the CDR3: TGTGCCAGTAAGGACACAGGGGCAGTCGGGGAGCTGTTTTTT. This sequence encodes CASKDTGAVGELFF. The chain combines TRBV19 with TRBJ2-2; TRBD1 aligns across 7 bases. The V gene end was trimmed by 7 bases and the J gene end by 7 bases; junction bases not matched to a gene: 9. This CDR3 has 14 amino acids. Germline-derived CDR1 and CDR2 are LNHDA and SQIVND (reference sequence). The whole variable domain, remainder taken from reference TRBV19 and TRBJ2-2, is DGGITQSPKYLFRKEGQNVTLSCEQNLNHDAMYWYRQDPGQGLRLIYYSQIVNDFQKGDIAEGYSVSREKKESFPLTVTSAQKNPTAFYLCASKDTGAVGELFFGEGSRLTVL.

This chain joins TRBV5-1 and TRBJ2-7, with TRBD1 matching over 8 bases. Per the germline V gene, CDR1 is SGHRS and CDR2 is YFSETQ. V lost 0 bases to trimming and J lost 3 bases; unmatched junction nucleotides: 2. This CDR3 is built from 14 residues. CDR3 protein: CASSLETGGYEQYF. The CDR3, as DNA: TGCGCCAGCAGCTTGGAAACAGGGGGCTACGAGCAGTACTTC.

In nucleotides, the CDR3 is TGCAGCGCAACCGACAGGACGACTAACTATGGCTACACCTTC. This sequence encodes CSATDRTTNYGYTF. The chain carries TRBV29-1 and TRBJ1-2; D is perhaps TRBD1 (6 bases). Germline V gene lookup returns CDR1 SQVTM and CDR2 ANQGSEA. The germline V and J ends were trimmed by 7 bases and 0 bases, with 15 bases remaining between them. CDR3 length: 14 amino acids. Filled out from reference TRBV29-1 and TRBJ1-2, the complete variable domain reads SAVISQKPSRDICQRGTSLTIQCQVDSQVTMMFWYRQQPGQSLTLIATANQGSEATYESGFVIDKFPISRPNLTFSTLTVSNMSPEDSSIYLCSATDRTTNYGYTFGSGTRLTVV.

This clonotype was seen more than once but under ten times. The chain is built from TRBV12-3 or TRBV12-4 and TRBJ2-7; unclear D gene. V was clipped by 6 bases and J by 4 bases, with 13 bases between them. The CDR3 contains 13 residues. CDR3 sequence reads: CASRPSSIYEQYF. For the CDR3, the DNA is TGTGCCAGCAGACCAAGTTCAATATACGAGCAGTACTTC.

The CDR3 region has the DNA TGCGCCAGCAGGGCAAGAGCAGGAGGGACGAATGAGCAGTTCTTC. Protein product: CASRARAGGTNEQFF. The chain has TRBV4-1 and TRBJ2-1; D might be TRBD2 (6 bases). Trimming pared 6 bases from V and 7 bases from J, leaving 19 bases between. Germline V lookup: CDR1 MGHRA, CDR2 YSYEKL. The CDR3 covers 15 residues.

This chain connects TRBV7-2 to TRBJ1-2, with TRBD1 identical over 7 bases. The V segment lost 4 bases and the J segment 8 bases; nucleotides outside the gene matches: 16. The CDR3 length is 16 residues. Per the germline V gene, CDR1 is SGHTA and CDR2 is FQGNSA. CDR3 in DNA: TGTGCCAGCAGCTCCCAGACAGGGCCGAATAGTTGGGGCTACACCTTC. Protein sequence: CASSSQTGPNSWGYTF.

The sample holds a few counts of this clonotype. The CDR3 DNA reads TGTGCCAGCAGCTTAGGCGGCGGTTCGGTTGAACTGTTTTTT. Translated, it gives CASSLGGGSVELFF. The rearrangement links TRBV7-2 to TRBJ1-4; no reliable D call. The CDR3 is 14 residues long. Germline lookup yields CDR1 SGHTA and CDR2 FQGNSA. The ends were cut back, 1 base at V and 12 bases at J, with 15 bases in the middle.

Ten or more counts support this clonotype. The CDR3 reads CASSHQPQETQYF. The CDR3 DNA follows: TGTGCCAGCAGTCACCAACCACAAGAGACCCAGTACTTC. The chain uses TRBV6-5 and TRBJ2-5, with unresolved D. This CDR3 is 13 amino acids long. The V gene's germline CDR1 is MNHEY and CDR2 SVGAGI. V shed 5 bases and J shed 2 bases, with 9 bases lying between them.

V and J are TRBV9 and TRBJ2-2; TRBD1 agrees at 10 bases. The CDR3 is 16 amino acids. Germline V lookup: CDR1 SGDLS, CDR2 YYNGEE. V dropped 3 bases and J dropped 7; count of bases not matched to a gene: 9. DNA of the CDR3: TGTGCCAGCAGCGGGAGACAGGGGGCAAAGGTCGGGGAGCTGTTTTTT. Translating it yields CASSGRQGAKVGELFF.

This clonotype has just a few counts. J is TRBJ1-1 and V is TRBV4-1; D remains unclear. The germline CDR1 and CDR2 sequences are MGHRA and YSYEKL. CDR3 length: 14 residues. Trimming removed 6 bases from V and 6 bases from J, with 17 bases in between. The CDR3 protein is CASSWRGEESEAFF. The CDR3, as DNA: TGCGCCAGCAGTTGGCGGGGTGAGGAATCTGAAGCTTTCTTT.

V is TRBV5-1 and J is TRBJ2-4; tentatively, D is TRBD1 (6 bases). Germline assignment: CDR1 SGHRS and CDR2 YFSETQ. The ends were cut back, 2 bases at V and 7 bases at J, with 10 bases in the middle. The CDR3 spans 13 residues. The CDR3 loop is CASSFRDTNIQYF. CDR3 nucleotides: TGCGCCAGCAGCTTTCGGGACACCAACATTCAGTACTTC. Full variable domain (rest looked up from reference TRBV5-1 and TRBJ2-4): KAGVTQTPRYLIKTRGQQVTLSCSPISGHRSVSWYQQTPGQGLQFLFEYFSETQRNKGNFPGRFSGRQFSNSRSEMNVSTLELGDSALYLCASSFRDTNIQYFGAGTRLSVL.

CDR3 loop: CASSLFPDGDYGYTF. The CDR3 DNA is TGCGCCAGCAGCTTGTTCCCGGATGGCGACTATGGCTACACCTTC. This chain uses TRBV5-1 with TRBJ1-2, with D hard to call. Trimming pared 1 base from V and 3 bases from J, leaving 13 bases between. This CDR3 has 15 residues. In germline, CDR1 is SGHRS, CDR2 YFSETQ.

The V call is TRBV29-1, the J call TRBJ2-5, with TRBD1 identical over 9 bases. This CDR3 is built from 14 residues. CDR1 is SQVTM and CDR2 is ANQGSEA in the germline V gene. V shed 3 bases and J 5 bases; nucleotides not matched to a gene: 7. CDR3 protein: CSVEIQGAVETQYF. The CDR3 DNA sequence: TGCAGCGTTGAGATACAGGGGGCCGTGGAGACCCAGTACTTC.

The V gene is TRBV30, the J gene TRBJ2-7, with 11 nucleotides matching TRBD1. After removal of 3 bases from V and 4 bases from J, the junction contained 11 bases not matched to a gene. Germline V CDR1 and CDR2: GTSNPN, SVGIG (reference sequence). The CDR3 covers 16 residues. The CDR3 region is CAWSLGQGARAYEQYF. The CDR3 coding sequence is TGTGCCTGGAGCCTCGGACAGGGGGCGCGGGCATACGAGCAGTACTTC.

In its sample, this clonotype was seen a few times. This chain uses TRBV2 with TRBJ2-7; D is perhaps TRBD1 (6 bases). Looked up from germline, CDR1 is SNHLY and CDR2 is FYNNEI. V dropped 5 bases and J dropped 5 bases, with 13 bases sitting between them. This CDR3 spans 13 amino acids. CDR3 nucleotides: TGTGCCAGCAGTAGGACAGCTACTCACGAGCAGTACTTC. Protein product: CASSRTATHEQYF.

This clonotype has a handful of counts. This rearrangement joins TRBV5-1 to TRBJ1-4; D uncertain. Per germline, CDR1 SGHRS and CDR2 YFSETQ. Trimming took off 0 bases at V and 7 bases at J, with 13 bases between the two ends. The CDR3 has 15 residues. In nucleotides, the CDR3 is TGCGCCAGCAGCTTGGACGGCGCGCGGGGTGAAAAACTGTTTTTT. The encoded protein is CASSLDGARGEKLFF.

This clonotype has a handful of counts. The chain uses TRBV5-1 and TRBJ2-1; D may match TRBD1 or TRBD2 (5 bases each). The CDR3 sequence is 17 residues long. V was trimmed by 0 bases and J by 0 bases, leaving 13 bases between them. Per germline, CDR1 SGHRS and CDR2 YFSETQ. CDR3 nucleotides: TGCGCCAGCAGCTTGGATGGGGGAGCCATCTCCTACAATGAGCAGTTCTTC. It yields the protein CASSLDGGAISYNEQFF. Variable domain in full (rest from reference TRBV5-1 and TRBJ2-1): KAGVTQTPRYLIKTRGQQVTLSCSPISGHRSVSWYQQTPGQGLQFLFEYFSETQRNKGNFPGRFSGRQFSNSRSEMNVSTLELGDSALYLCASSLDGGAISYNEQFFGPGTRLTVL.

The chain is built from TRBV7-6 and TRBJ2-7, with a possible D match to TRBD2 (6 bases). V lost 0 bases and J lost 3, with 21 bases in between. The CDR3 length is 18 residues. In germline, CDR1 is SGHVS, CDR2 FNYEAQ. Here the CDR3 DNA reads TGTGCCAGCAGCTTAGCGTACGTTTTGGGAGGAAGGGGCTACGAGCAGTACTTC. It encodes CASSLAYVLGGRGYEQYF. The whole variable domain, remainder taken from reference TRBV7-6 and TRBJ2-7, is GAGVSQSPRYKVTKRGQDVALRCDPISGHVSLYWYRQALGQGPEFLTYFNYEAQQDKSGLPNDRFSAERPEGSISTLTIQRTEQRDSAMYRCASSLAYVLGGRGYEQYFGPGTRLTVT.

This clonotype was observed a few times. The rearrangement links TRBV7-3 to TRBJ2-5, with D possibly being TRBD2 (5 bases). Germline CDR1 SGHTA, CDR2 FQGTGA. V was clipped by 3 bases and J by 4 bases, with 15 bases between them. The CDR3 sequence is 15 residues long. The CDR3 nucleotides are TGTGCCAGCAGCTTGGGGTCCCACGAGGGAGAGACCCAGTACTTC. Protein sequence: CASSLGSHEGETQYF.

V and J are TRBV6-2 or TRBV6-3 and TRBJ2-1; D remains unclear. This CDR3 is 13 amino acids long. Germline CDR1 is MNHEY and CDR2 is SVGEGT. Trimming took 5 bases from V and 6 from J, leaving 11 bases between them. The CDR3 sequence: CASSLRPVNEQFF. For the CDR3, the DNA is TGTGCCAGCAGTCTCCGTCCGGTCAATGAGCAGTTCTTC.

The chain has TRBV7-9 and TRBJ2-7; the match to TRBD2 covers 9 bases. V gave up 5 bases and J gave up 0 bases; unmatched junction bases: 5. This CDR3 contains 15 residues. Germline values: CDR1 SEHNR, CDR2 FQNEAQ (reference sequence). CDR3 protein: CASSPSGRTSYEQYF. CDR3 bases: TGTGCCAGCAGCCCGAGCGGGAGGACCTCCTACGAGCAGTACTTC.

This chain links TRBV18 with TRBJ2-7, with TRBD1 as a possible D gene (5 bases). CDR3 size: 13 residues. V was cut by 2 bases and J by 4 bases, with 9 bases left in between. Per germline, CDR1 KGHSH and CDR2 LQKENI. The CDR3 is CASSPSGIYEQYF. In DNA, the CDR3 is TGTGCCAGCTCACCATCAGGGATTTACGAGCAGTACTTC.

This clonotype was detected ten times or more. The genes are TRBV12-3 or TRBV12-4 and TRBJ2-2; D gene unclear. This CDR3 comprises 13 residues. The V end lost 3 bases, the J end lost 6 bases, and 8 bases lay between the germline ends. The CDR3 loop is CASSFTGAGELFF. CDR3 DNA: TGTGCCAGCAGTTTTACGGGTGCCGGGGAGCTGTTTTTT.